Listed here are 24 T cell receptor beta chains from one sample, sequenced in a study of T cell responses to AZD1222 COVID-19 vaccine. Method: immunoSEQ multiplex PCR; TCRdb's copy keeps in-frame clones and lacks some. The table includes 95,000 to 150,000 clones, roughly nine tenths detected once. Sequencing was performed on peripheral blood, taken on day 0 of AZD1222 vaccination. These receptors originate from an adult in good health.

The J gene is TRBJ1-6, the V gene TRBV19, with unresolved D. From germline, CDR1 is LNHDA and CDR2 SQIVND (reference sequence). CDR3 length equals 15 residues. V lost 1 base to trimming and J lost 7 bases, with 11 bases between them. The DNA of the CDR3 is TGTGCCAGTAGTATAGGGATCTCGGGCAATTCACCCCTCCACTTT. It specifies CASSIGISGNSPLHF.

The chain couples TRBV4-3 to TRBJ2-7; D remains ambiguous. Trimming took 4 bases from V and 4 from J, leaving 11 bases between them. CDR3 length: 13 residues. Germline CDR1 reads LGHNA; CDR2 reads YSLEER. The CDR3 DNA sequence: TGCGCCAGCAGCCCCGGTTTGGGGTACGAGCAGTACTTC. Residues: CASSPGLGYEQYF.

The chain recombines TRBV19 with TRBJ2-7; D is unresolved. V lost 7 bases to trimming and J lost 2 bases, with 15 bases between them. The CDR3 is 14 residues long. Germline V lookup: CDR1 LNHDA, CDR2 SQIVND (reference sequence). CDR3 amino acids: CASTTGDKPYEQYF. The CDR3 DNA is TGTGCCAGTACTACCGGTGACAAACCCTACGAGCAGTACTTC.

The rearrangement links TRBV19 to TRBJ2-3, with D possibly matching TRBD1 (6 bases). CDR3 size: 16 residues. Deletions cut 5 bases from V and 0 bases from J, with 15 bases between. CDR1 is LNHDA and CDR2 is SQIVND in the germline V gene (reference sequence). This CDR3 is CASSPPPQGSTDTQYF. As DNA, the CDR3 is TGTGCCAGTAGTCCTCCCCCACAGGGCAGCACAGATACGCAGTATTTT.

This chain connects TRBV5-1 to TRBJ1-4; maybe TRBD1 (5 bases). The V end lost 0 bases, the J end lost 2 bases, and 11 bases lay between the germline ends. Germline V CDR1 and CDR2: SGHRS, YFSETQ. The CDR3 is 16 amino acids. The CDR3 here is CASSLAGGLTNEKLFF. CDR3 in DNA: TGCGCCAGCAGCTTGGCCGGGGGTTTGACTAATGAAAAACTGTTTTTT.

The rearrangement joins TRBV2 to TRBJ2-7; possibly TRBD1 for D (6 bases). CDR3 length: 12 amino acids. Germline V gene data show CDR1 as SNHLY and CDR2 as FYNNEI. V dropped 11 bases and J dropped 3 bases, with 14 bases sitting between them. CDR3 protein: CAGWDTRYEQYF. DNA of the CDR3: TGTGCCGGATGGGACACCCGCTACGAGCAGTACTTC.

The chain joins TRBV3-1 (or the pseudogene TRBV3-2) to TRBJ2-7, with 7 bases matching TRBD2. This CDR3 is 14 amino acids long. The V segment lost 0 bases and the J segment 6 bases; nucleotides outside the gene matches: 5. Germline CDR1 and CDR2: LGHDT and YNNKEL (reference sequence). Written as DNA, the CDR3 is TGTGCCAGCAGCCAAGATCATGGGGGGGGCGAGCAGTACTTC. It yields the protein CASSQDHGGGEQYF.

The rearrangement joins TRBV29-1 to TRBJ2-5; TRBD2 agrees at 8 bases. Unmatched junction bases numbered 6, after V lost 7 bases and J lost 5 bases. The CDR3 runs 12 residues. Germline V gene data show CDR1 as SQVTM and CDR2 as ANQGSEA. The CDR3 region has the DNA TGCAGCGCGGGAGGGACGGGTGAGACCCAGTACTTC. It translates to CSAGGTGETQYF.

This clone has a handful of counts. The chain links TRBV7-2 to TRBJ1-6; D is unresolved. Germline CDR1 reads SGHTA; CDR2 reads FQGNSA. The CDR3 contains 19 residues. V gave up 3 bases and J gave up 6 bases, with 24 bases separating them. In nucleotides, the CDR3 is TGTGCCAGCAGCTTTTTGCTCCCCCGGCTGCCGGAGATTAATTCACCCCTCCACTTT. This codes for CASSFLLPRLPEINSPLHF.

This chain links TRBV7-3 with TRBJ1-2; TRBD1 is a possible D gene (5 bases). In germline, CDR1 is SGHTA, CDR2 FQGTGA. The CDR3 sequence is 13 residues long. Between the trimmed V and J ends, which lost 1 base and 8 bases, there was a span of 11 bases. CDR3 sequence reads: CASSLNPGHGYTF. The DNA of the CDR3 is TGTGCCAGCAGCTTAAACCCAGGGCACGGCTACACCTTC.

V and J are TRBV12-3 or TRBV12-4 and TRBJ1-1; D is unresolved. This CDR3 contains 12 residues. V was pared by 6 bases and J by 6 bases, with 11 bases between. As DNA, the CDR3 is TGTGCCAGCAGGTTCGGACGGTCTGAAGCTTTCTTT. This gives the protein CASRFGRSEAFF.

J is TRBJ2-2 and V is TRBV28, with 7 bases fitting TRBD1. In germline, CDR1 is MDHEN, CDR2 SYDVKM. The CDR3 is 15 amino acids. Germline trimming cut 3 bases from V and 5 bases from J; bases unmatched to any gene: 6. CDR3 sequence reads: CASSFEGARTGELFF. The CDR3 nucleotides read TGTGCCAGCAGTTTCGAGGGGGCAAGAACCGGGGAGCTGTTTTTT.

V gene TRBV28 combines with J gene TRBJ1-5; no clear D. The CDR3 extends over 13 amino acids. Germline CDR1 MDHEN, CDR2 SYDVKM. V dropped 2 bases and J dropped 5 bases, with 7 bases sitting between them. The CDR3 is CASSLAVYQPQHF. CDR3 sequence (DNA): TGTGCCAGCAGTTTAGCTGTTTATCAGCCCCAGCATTTT.

The chain employs TRBV5-1 and TRBJ1-2; tentative D call: TRBD1 (6 bases). Trimming took 0 bases from V and 3 from J, leaving 15 bases between them. Germline V lookup: CDR1 SGHRS, CDR2 YFSETQ. This CDR3 spans 16 amino acids. The CDR3 protein is CASSLGLVQGDYGYTF. The CDR3 DNA sequence: TGCGCCAGCAGCTTGGGCCTCGTACAGGGCGACTATGGCTACACCTTC.

As DNA, the CDR3 is TGTGCCAGCTGGACCGGTGGGCGGCCCCAGCATTTT. Protein: CASWTGGRPQHF. The chain couples TRBV28 to TRBJ1-5; D unclear. CDR1 is MDHEN, CDR2 SYDVKM, per germline. V was clipped by 8 bases and J by 9 bases, with 14 bases between them. This CDR3 spans 12 amino acids. Full variable domain (rest looked up from reference TRBV28 and TRBJ1-5): DVKVTQSSRYLVKRTGEKVFLECVQDMDHENMFWYRQDPGLGLRLIYFSYDVKMKEKGDIPEGYSVSREKKERFSLILESASTNQTSMYLCASWTGGRPQHFGDGTRLSIL.

V is TRBV12-5 and J is TRBJ2-2, with D maybe TRBD2 (6 bases). This CDR3 is 12 amino acids long. CDR1 LGHNT and CDR2 FRNRAP come from the germline V gene. V lost 10 bases and J lost 6, with 12 bases in between. This CDR3 reads CATQRDSGELFF. In nucleotides, the CDR3 is TGTGCTACTCAACGGGACTCCGGGGAGCTGTTTTTT. Full variable domain (outside the CDR3, taken from reference TRBV12-5 and TRBJ2-2): DARVTQTPRHKVTEMGQEVTMRCQPILGHNTVFWYRQTMMQGLELLAYFRNRAPLDDSGMPKDRFSAEMPDATLATLKIQPSEPRDSAVYFCATQRDSGELFFGEGSRLTVL.

This clone was seen a handful of times. V is TRBV2 and J is TRBJ2-4, with 10 bases matching TRBD1. Trimming removed 8 bases from V and 8 bases from J; junction bases left unmatched: 9. This CDR3 spans 14 amino acids. The germline V gene has CDR1 SNHLY and CDR2 FYNNEI. The chain's CDR3 is CASAGQGEEDIQYF. The CDR3 DNA sequence: TGTGCCAGCGCAGGACAGGGGGAGGAGGACATTCAGTACTTC. Complete variable domain (other parts from reference TRBV2 and TRBJ2-4): EPEVTQTPSHQVTQMGQEVILRCVPISNHLYFYWYRQILGQKVEFLVSFYNNEISEKSEIFDDQFSVERPDGSNFTLKIRSTKLEDSAMYFCASAGQGEEDIQYFGAGTRLSVL.

This chain joins TRBV5-6 and TRBJ1-5; possibly TRBD1 for D (5 bases). CDR1 is SGHDT, CDR2 YYEEEE, per germline. Trimming removed 0 bases from V and 2 bases from J, with 15 bases in between. The CDR3 has 17 residues. This CDR3 reads CASSLELRGVRNQPQHF. The CDR3 DNA is TGTGCCAGCAGCTTGGAGCTTCGGGGGGTTCGCAATCAGCCCCAGCATTTT.

The CDR3 bases are TGTGCCAGCCCCCGGGAGAGGGGCGAGCAGTACTTC. Residues: CASPRERGEQYF. This chain links TRBV27 with TRBJ2-7; D might be TRBD2 (6 bases). The V end was cut by 8 bases, the J end by 6 bases, with 14 bases between. The germline gives CDR1 MNHEY, CDR2 SMNVEV (reference sequence). The CDR3 contains 12 residues.

The chain carries TRBV6-2 or TRBV6-3 and TRBJ1-4; D is unresolved. The CDR3 length is 16 residues. CDR1 and CDR2 (germline): MNHEY, SVGEGT. The ends were cut back, 4 bases at V and 0 bases at J, with 12 bases in the middle. The CDR3 reads CASSSPQESTNEKLFF. Here the CDR3 DNA reads TGTGCCAGCAGTTCTCCTCAGGAATCAACTAATGAAAAACTGTTTTTT.

The CDR3 loop reads CASTPTGGNGQPQHF. The CDR3 coding sequence is TGTGCCAGCACCCCCACGGGGGGGAACGGTCAGCCCCAGCATTTT. The chain employs TRBV6-2 or TRBV6-3 and TRBJ1-5, with D tentatively TRBD1 (5 bases). Germline values: CDR1 MNHEY, CDR2 SVGEGT. Deletions cut 7 bases from V and 6 bases from J, with 19 bases between. The CDR3 contains 15 residues.

Here the CDR3 DNA reads TGTGCCAGTAGTATCGGGACAGGGGGCAATCAGCCCCAGCATTTT. Protein: CASSIGTGGNQPQHF. This chain links TRBV19 with TRBJ1-5; 10 nucleotides match TRBD1. J lost 2 bases, V lost 3 bases, and 1 base had no gene match. The CDR3 contains 15 residues. Germline V lookup: CDR1 LNHDA, CDR2 SQIVND (reference sequence).

V is TRBV9 and J is TRBJ2-3, with 9 bases matching TRBD1. The CDR3 is made up of 10 amino acids. Germline loops: CDR1 SGDLS, CDR2 YYNGEE. CDR3 DNA: TGTGCTTCCGGGACAGGGACGCAGTATTTT. This translates into CASGTGTQYF.

This clone was observed once. The chain employs TRBV4-1 and TRBJ2-1, with 8 bases matching TRBD2. The CDR3 extends over 15 amino acids. CDR1 and CDR2 from the germline V gene are MGHRA and YSYEKL. After removal of 0 bases from V and 10 bases from J, the junction contained 8 bases not matched to a gene. The CDR3 DNA sequence: TGCGCCAGCAGCCAAGATAGGGGAGCGGGAGACGAGCAGTTCTTC. Its translation is CASSQDRGAGDEQFF.